This is a list of T cell receptor beta chains from one sample in a study of human T cells and chemical hapten exposure. TCRdb re-called the RACE reads through MiXCR, storing one row per CDR3 protein. The sample comprises tens of thousands of distinct CDR3 sequences, 11% of which are singletons, and roughly 2% rests with the top ten. Sequencing was performed on whole blood, taken in connection with sensitization to the hapten diphenylcyclopropenone (DPC). The receptors were sampled from a man aged 40-55 years with alopecia areata. Some clones in this sample may be carry-over from other donors' samples. The CDR3 runs from the conserved cysteine through the conserved F or W. Fields, in order: V gene, D gene, clone size, J gene, CDR3 DNA, CDR3 protein. D genes are given only for firm matches. Expanded clones get a size class; other rows say once, few or many, or leave the size out.

V gene: TRBV6-5; D gene: TRBD1; clone size: NA; J gene: TRBJ1-2; CDR3 DNA: TGTGCCAGCAGTTACGTGGCCATGCGACAGGGATATGGCTACACCTTC; CDR3 protein: CASSYVAMRQGYGYTF
V gene: TRBV2; D gene: NA; clone size: few; J gene: TRBJ2-2; CDR3 DNA: TGTGCCAGCAGTCGGGAGCGGACCGGGGAGCTGTTTTTT; CDR3 protein: CASSRERTGELFF
V gene: TRBV11-2; D gene: NA; clone size: few; J gene: TRBJ2-7; CDR3 DNA: TGTGCCAGCAGCTTAGATCGATCTATCCCTTACGAGCAGTACTTC; CDR3 protein: CASSLDRSIPYEQYF
V gene: TRBV7-2; D gene: NA; clone size: NA; J gene: TRBJ2-3; CDR3 DNA: TGTGCCAGCAGTCAGATGGCTAGTCTAACGGGTACGCAGTATTTT; CDR3 protein: CASSQMASLTGTQYF
V gene: TRBV20-1; D gene: NA; clone size: NA; J gene: TRBJ2-1; CDR3 DNA: TGCAGTGCTAGAGATCTTCTTACAGGGCCCCGTGGTGAGCAGTTCTTC; CDR3 protein: CSARDLLTGPRGEQFF
V gene: TRBV13; D gene: NA; clone size: many; J gene: TRBJ1-2; CDR3 DNA: TGTGCCAGCTCGCTCCGGGACGCAAACTATGGCTACACCTTC; CDR3 protein: CASSLRDANYGYTF
V gene: TRBV18; D gene: NA; clone size: NA; J gene: TRBJ2-3; CDR3 DNA: TGTGCCAGCTCGCGACTCACAGATACGCAGTATTTT; CDR3 protein: CASSRLTDTQYF
V gene: TRBV6-2/TRBV6-3; D gene: TRBD2; clone size: few; J gene: TRBJ2-1; CDR3 DNA: TGTGCCAGCAGTTACCAGCGGGAGGGCCGGAATGAGCAGTTCTTC; CDR3 protein: CASSYQREGRNEQFF
V gene: TRBV20-1; D gene: TRBD2; clone size: few; J gene: TRBJ2-3; CDR3 DNA: TGCAGTGCTAGAACGGGTTCCGGGAGGCCCACAGATACGCAGTATTTT; CDR3 protein: CSARTGSGRPTDTQYF
V gene: TRBV6-2/TRBV6-3; D gene: NA; clone size: few; J gene: TRBJ2-1; CDR3 DNA: TGTGCCAGCACCAGGGGTTCAGGGTCCTACAATGAGCAGTTCTTC; CDR3 protein: CASTRGSGSYNEQFF
V gene: TRBV5-1; D gene: TRBD1; clone size: few; J gene: TRBJ2-1; CDR3 DNA: TGCGCCAGCAGCTTGACAGGGGTAAGCAATGAGCAGTTCTTC; CDR3 protein: CASSLTGVSNEQFF
V gene: TRBV5-6; D gene: TRBD1; clone size: NA; J gene: TRBJ1-1; CDR3 DNA: TGTGCCAGCAGCCCTTTGACGGACAGGTACACTGAAGCTTTCTTT; CDR3 protein: CASSPLTDRYTEAFF
V gene: TRBV7-8; D gene: NA; clone size: NA; J gene: TRBJ1-5; CDR3 DNA: TGTGCCAGCACCCCCCATAGCAATCAGCCCCAGCATTTT; CDR3 protein: CASTPHSNQPQHF
V gene: TRBV7-2; D gene: NA; clone size: NA; J gene: TRBJ1-4; CDR3 DNA: TGTGCCAGCAGCTCCGGGCATGCAACTAATGAAAAACTGTTTTTT; CDR3 protein: CASSSGHATNEKLFF
V gene: TRBV5-1; D gene: NA; clone size: few; J gene: TRBJ1-1; CDR3 DNA: TGCGCCAGCAGCTTGGCCAACGTGGGGGGGGCTGAAGCTTTCTTT; CDR3 protein: CASSLANVGGAEAFF
V gene: TRBV19; D gene: TRBD1; clone size: many; J gene: TRBJ1-5; CDR3 DNA: TGTGCCAGTAGTAGACAGGGGGACCAGCCCCAGCATTTT; CDR3 protein: CASSRQGDQPQHF
V gene: TRBV28; D gene: NA; clone size: NA; J gene: TRBJ2-6; CDR3 DNA: TGTGCCAGCGACCACGGGACACCGTTCTCTGGGGCCAACGTCCTGACTTTC; CDR3 protein: CASDHGTPFSGANVLTF
V gene: TRBV29-1; D gene: TRBD2; clone size: few; J gene: TRBJ2-1; CDR3 DNA: TGCAGCGTACCTAGCGGGAGGGCTGCTGGTGAGCAGTTCTTC; CDR3 protein: CSVPSGRAAGEQFF
V gene: TRBV7-9; D gene: NA; clone size: few; J gene: TRBJ2-7; CDR3 DNA: TGTGCCAGCAGCGCACAGGGCTACGAGCAGTACTTC; CDR3 protein: CASSAQGYEQYF
V gene: TRBV9; D gene: TRBD2; clone size: NA; J gene: TRBJ2-3; CDR3 DNA: TGTGCCAGCAGCGTATTAGGTACTAGCGGGATCCTCATCACAGATACGCAGTATTTT; CDR3 protein: CASSVLGTSGILITDTQYF
V gene: TRBV20-1; D gene: NA; clone size: many; J gene: TRBJ1-5; CDR3 DNA: TGCAGTTTTAGGGAACGAAGGCTCAATCAGCCCCAGCATTTT; CDR3 protein: CSFRERRLNQPQHF
V gene: TRBV5-5; D gene: NA; clone size: many; J gene: TRBJ2-7; CDR3 DNA: TGTGCCAGCAAAACGGGAGAGAGGGAGCAGTACTTC; CDR3 protein: CASKTGEREQYF
V gene: TRBV20-1; D gene: NA; clone size: many; J gene: TRBJ1-1; CDR3 DNA: TGCAGTGCTAGAGTCGGGGGGGCGCGCACTGAAGCTTTCTTT; CDR3 protein: CSARVGGARTEAFF
V gene: TRBV2; D gene: NA; clone size: few; J gene: TRBJ2-5; CDR3 DNA: TGTGCCAGCAGTGAACATGGAGTCTACCCTTCGGGGTGGGAGCAAGAGACCCAGTACTTC; CDR3 protein: CASSEHGVYPSGWEQETQYF
V gene: TRBV10-3; D gene: TRBD2; clone size: few; J gene: TRBJ2-7; CDR3 DNA: TGTGCCATCAGTGACGGCGGGAGGCTTCGGGCCTCCTACGAGCAGTACTTC; CDR3 protein: CAISDGGRLRASYEQYF
V gene: TRBV10-3; D gene: NA; clone size: few; J gene: TRBJ2-5; CDR3 DNA: TGTGCCATCAGTGAGTCGACTGAGACCCAGTACTTC; CDR3 protein: CAISESTETQYF
V gene: TRBV10-3; D gene: NA; clone size: many; J gene: TRBJ2-3; CDR3 DNA: TGTGCCATCAGTGAGTCGGGACCTAGGGCTGATACGCAGTATTTT; CDR3 protein: CAISESGPRADTQYF
V gene: TRBV28; D gene: TRBD1; clone size: many; J gene: TRBJ2-2; CDR3 DNA: TGTGCCAGCAGCCTGGGACAGGGGACCGGGGAGCTGTTTTTT; CDR3 protein: CASSLGQGTGELFF
V gene: TRBV12-3/TRBV12-4; D gene: TRBD2; clone size: few; J gene: TRBJ2-1; CDR3 DNA: TGTGCCAGCAGTCTGACTAGCGGCCCTGGCCATGAGCAGTTCTTC; CDR3 protein: CASSLTSGPGHEQFF
V gene: TRBV29-1; D gene: TRBD2; clone size: few; J gene: TRBJ2-1; CDR3 DNA: TGCAGCGTTCTACTTAGCGGGAGGGCCTTGACGGGGGAGCAGTTCTTC; CDR3 protein: CSVLLSGRALTGEQFF
V gene: TRBV5-5; D gene: NA; clone size: NA; J gene: TRBJ2-3; CDR3 DNA: TGTGCCAGCAGCTTCCCTAGCCGGGATACGCAGTATTTT; CDR3 protein: CASSFPSRDTQYF
V gene: TRBV21-1; D gene: NA; clone size: many; J gene: TRBJ2-4; CDR3 DNA: NA; CDR3 protein: CARRWASGSWGVRRAKNIQYF
V gene: TRBV28; D gene: TRBD1; clone size: few; J gene: TRBJ1-2; CDR3 DNA: TGTGCCAGCAGTTTATCGGGGACAGCTGGCTACACCTTC; CDR3 protein: CASSLSGTAGYTF
V gene: TRBV6-2/TRBV6-3; D gene: NA; clone size: few; J gene: TRBJ2-1; CDR3 DNA: TGTGCCAGCAGTTACCCGTCTCTTAGCTCCTACAATGAGCAGTTCTTC; CDR3 protein: CASSYPSLSSYNEQFF
V gene: TRBV6-5; D gene: NA; clone size: NA; J gene: TRBJ1-1; CDR3 DNA: TGTGCCACCCGTACCCACCGATGGCAGGGGAACACTGAAGCTTTCTTT; CDR3 protein: CATRTHRWQGNTEAFF
V gene: TRBV5-1; D gene: NA; clone size: few; J gene: TRBJ2-7; CDR3 DNA: TGCGCCAGCAGCCCGGGGACGGGTGGAGTGTCCTACGAGCAGTACTTC; CDR3 protein: CASSPGTGGVSYEQYF
V gene: TRBV28; D gene: NA; clone size: few; J gene: TRBJ2-5; CDR3 DNA: TGTGTCAGCAGAACGGACGGCCAAGAGACCCAGTACTTC; CDR3 protein: CVSRTDGQETQYF
V gene: TRBV12-3/TRBV12-4; D gene: TRBD2; clone size: few; J gene: TRBJ2-1; CDR3 DNA: TGTGCCAGCAGTCCAAATAGCGGGAGAGCCTACAATGAGCAGTTCTTC; CDR3 protein: CASSPNSGRAYNEQFF
V gene: TRBV20-1; D gene: TRBD2; clone size: many; J gene: TRBJ2-3; CDR3 DNA: TGCAGTGCTATAGGCAGCGGGAGGGCGCTATTGGATACGCAGTATTTT; CDR3 protein: CSAIGSGRALLDTQYF
V gene: TRBV12-3/TRBV12-4; D gene: TRBD2; clone size: NA; J gene: TRBJ2-1; CDR3 DNA: TGTGCCAGCAGCCTAGCGGGAAAGAGGAATGAGCAGTTCTTC; CDR3 protein: CASSLAGKRNEQFF
V gene: TRBV10-3; D gene: NA; clone size: NA; J gene: TRBJ1-2; CDR3 DNA: TGTGCCACTTCAGGGGCCGGGACCTTAAACTATGGCTACACCTTC; CDR3 protein: CATSGAGTLNYGYTF
V gene: TRBV30; D gene: NA; clone size: few; J gene: TRBJ2-3; CDR3 DNA: TGTGCCTGGAGTGTACAAACTCCGGGAGCCACAGATACGCAGTATTTT; CDR3 protein: CAWSVQTPGATDTQYF
V gene: TRBV6-2/TRBV6-3; D gene: TRBD1; clone size: NA; J gene: TRBJ1-5; CDR3 DNA: TGTGCCAGCAGTTGGGGGACAGGGTTGGGGCAGCCCCAGCATTTT; CDR3 protein: CASSWGTGLGQPQHF
V gene: TRBV28; D gene: TRBD2; clone size: few; J gene: TRBJ2-3; CDR3 DNA: TGTGCCAGCAGTACTAGCGGGAGAACGCAGTATTTT; CDR3 protein: CASSTSGRTQYF
V gene: TRBV18; D gene: NA; clone size: few; J gene: TRBJ1-6; CDR3 DNA: TGTGCCAGCTCGGAGGAAACAGGGTTTTCACCCCTCCACTTT; CDR3 protein: CASSEETGFSPLHF
V gene: TRBV7-9; D gene: TRBD1; clone size: few; J gene: TRBJ2-7; CDR3 DNA: TGTGCCAGCAGCTCCCCAGACAGGGACTACGAGCAGTACTTC; CDR3 protein: CASSSPDRDYEQYF
V gene: TRBV10-3; D gene: TRBD1; clone size: NA; J gene: TRBJ1-1; CDR3 DNA: TGTGCCACCGGGGACAGATCTGAAGCTTTCTTT; CDR3 protein: CATGDRSEAFF
V gene: TRBV20-1; D gene: NA; clone size: once; J gene: TRBJ1-1; CDR3 DNA: TGCAGTGCTAGGGCGAACATGAACACTGAAGCTTTCTTT; CDR3 protein: CSARANMNTEAFF
V gene: TRBV3-1; D gene: NA; clone size: few; J gene: TRBJ2-7; CDR3 DNA: TGTGCCAGCACTTCAACGATGGGAAACTACGAGCAGTACTTC; CDR3 protein: CASTSTMGNYEQYF
V gene: TRBV7-2; D gene: NA; clone size: few; J gene: TRBJ1-5; CDR3 DNA: TGTGCCAGCAGCTTATATCAGGGCAATGGCAATCAGCCCCAGCATTTT; CDR3 protein: CASSLYQGNGNQPQHF
V gene: TRBV12-3/TRBV12-4; D gene: NA; clone size: NA; J gene: TRBJ1-3; CDR3 DNA: TGTGCCAGCACCCTCCCGGAGGGTATTGGAAACACCATATATTTT; CDR3 protein: CASTLPEGIGNTIYF
V gene: TRBV12-3/TRBV12-4; D gene: NA; clone size: many; J gene: TRBJ1-1; CDR3 DNA: TGTGCCAGCAGTCTGACAGTATACACTGAAGCTTTCTTT; CDR3 protein: CASSLTVYTEAFF
V gene: TRBV20-1; D gene: TRBD2; clone size: many; J gene: TRBJ2-5; CDR3 DNA: TGCAGTGCTAGAGATTGGAGGCTAGCGGGAGGGGGGGGAGAGACCCAGTACTTC; CDR3 protein: CSARDWRLAGGGGETQYF
V gene: TRBV7-8; D gene: NA; clone size: many; J gene: TRBJ1-5; CDR3 DNA: TGTGCCAGCAGCTTAGGAGGGCTCCAGCCCCAGCATTTT; CDR3 protein: CASSLGGLQPQHF